These 21 T cell receptor beta chains originate from one sample sequenced in a study of tumor-infiltrating lymphocytes in primary liver carcinoma. RNA isolated from unsorted whole blood supplied the blood RNA, with germline DNA also extracted. cDNA specific to TCR beta was made from approximately 0.55 ug of total RNA, with a constant-region primer employed for priming. The TCR beta library was amplified through three nested multiplex PCR rounds in a modified ARM-PCR procedure. TRBV1-TRBV30 forward primers paired with a C-beta reverse primer were used in the first two PCR rounds, which ran approximately 11 cycles each. MiXCR, applied by TCRdb to the multiplex PCR reads, yields one record per CDR3 protein. The sample yields approximately 330,000 distinct CDR3 sequences, approximately 65% seen once. Sequencing was done on a sample of peripheral blood. The receptors originated from a man aged 35 to 55 with primary liver carcinoma and hepatitis B virus infection.

Remarks on this clonotype: Being one base from a much bigger clone, this may be a read error. The chain has TRBV6-1 and TRBJ2-1; 11 bases line up with TRBD2. CDR1 is MNHNS and CDR2 is SASEGT in the germline V gene. J gave up 3 bases and V 7 bases, and 8 bases lay outside the gene matches. This CDR3 spans 16 amino acids. The CDR3 DNA sequence: TGTGCCAGCAACGTAAGGACTAGCGGGTACTACAATGAGCAGTTCTTC. Amino acids: CASNVRTSGYYNEQFF.

This clonotype was seen at least ten times. The CDR3 DNA sequence: TGTGCCAGCAGCTTAGATTTAGGTCGACTAGCGGGAGACGAGCAGTACTTC. Its translation is CASSLDLGRLAGDEQYF. This chain joins TRBV11-2 and TRBJ2-7; 12 positions match TRBD2. Germline V lookup: CDR1 SGHAT, CDR2 FQNNGV. Trimming at V came to 0 bases and at J to 5 bases, leaving 8 bases not matched to a gene. The CDR3 has 17 amino acids.

The V gene is TRBV24-1, the J gene TRBJ2-7; 9 bases agree with TRBD2. V dropped 9 bases and J dropped 5; count of bases not matched to a gene: 4. The CDR3 contains 12 residues. CDR1 and CDR2 from the germline V gene are KGHDR and SFDVKD. The CDR3 sequence: CATGLANDEQYF. Written as DNA, the CDR3 is TGTGCCACCGGACTAGCGAACGACGAGCAGTACTTC.

About this clonotype: Given the absence of the conserved phenylalanine or tryptophan at the CDR3 end, a read error is likely. This chain links TRBV6-2 or TRBV6-3 with TRBJ1-1; 8 nucleotides agree with TRBD1. This CDR3 has 12 amino acids. The trim removed 7 bases at V and 11 bases at J, leaving 9 bases unmatched. The germline CDR1 and CDR2 sequences are MNHEY and SVGEGT. The CDR3 DNA reads TGTGCCAGCAACGGACAGGGTTCCCCCGCTTTCTCT. This sequence encodes CASNGQGSPAFS.

The chain couples TRBV2 to TRBJ2-1, with 8 bases fitting TRBD2. Looked up from germline, CDR1 is SNHLY and CDR2 is FYNNEI. The CDR3 loop spans 12 amino acids. V lost 5 bases, J lost 8 bases, and 2 bases stayed unmatched. CDR3 bases: TGTGCCAGCAGTCCGGGGGGGGATGAGCAGTTCTTC. Amino acids: CASSPGGDEQFF.

This clonotype was observed at least ten times. V and J are TRBV13 and TRBJ2-7; no clear D gene. Trimming removed 5 bases at V and 0 bases at J, with 11 bases between. The CDR3 is 14 residues long. The germline V gene has CDR1 PRHDT and CDR2 FYEKMQ (reference sequence). CDR3: CASSIDATSYEQYF. In DNA, the CDR3 is TGTGCCAGCAGCATCGACGCAACCTCCTACGAGCAGTACTTC.

The V gene is TRBV5-1, the J gene TRBJ2-7; TRBD1 agrees at 8 bases. The junction had 8 bases not matched to a gene; V was cut back by 6 bases and J by 3 bases. The CDR3 consists of 14 residues. CDR1 is SGHRS and CDR2 is YFSETQ in the germline V gene. The CDR3 loop reads CASNYGQGRYEQYF. CDR3 nucleotides: TGCGCCAGCAACTATGGACAGGGACGCTACGAGCAGTACTTC.

With regard to this clonotype: A clone one base away is much larger, so this may be a read error. The chain has TRBV5-5 and TRBJ2-1, with 13 nucleotides matching TRBD2. Trimming removed 7 bases from V and 11 bases from J; junction bases left unmatched: 12. Per germline, CDR1 SGHKS and CDR2 YYEKEE (reference sequence). The CDR3 spans 15 residues. CDR3 nucleotide sequence: TGTGCCAGCCGATCTGGGACTAGCGGGATTAATAAGCAGTTCTTC. Residues: CASRSGTSGINKQFF.

This clonotype has ten or more counts. The chain recombines TRBV28 with TRBJ1-2; D gene uncertain. CDR1 is MDHEN and CDR2 is SYDVKM in the germline V gene. Trimming took 5 bases from V and 4 from J, leaving 14 bases between them. The CDR3 consists of 14 residues. The CDR3 DNA sequence: TGTGCCAGCAGTCTCCGGGCTATGACCTATGGCTACACCTTC. Translated: CASSLRAMTYGYTF.

For this clonotype: A junction end diverges from the germline sequence, so it may reflect a read error. The chain carries TRBV10-3 and TRBJ2-1; TRBD1 aligns across 11 bases. The CDR3 has 15 residues. The germline CDR1 and CDR2 sequences are ENHRY and SYGVKD. The CDR3 DNA reads TGTGCCATCAGTAGAGGACAGGGGGCCTACAATGGGCAGTTCTTC. It specifies CAISRGQGAYNGQFF.

For the CDR3, the DNA is TGTGCCACCAGTGATCTCTCCCTGGGGCGCACCGGGGAGCTGTTTTTT. Residues: CATSDLSLGRTGELFF. J is TRBJ2-2 and V is TRBV24-1; a weak D match, TRBD1 (5 bases). The CDR3 is 16 amino acids. CDR1 and CDR2 (germline): KGHDR, SFDVKD. V lost 3 bases and J lost 4, with 14 bases in between.

Points on this clonotype: An end of the junction differs from the germline gene, which may be a read error. This chain joins TRBV29-1 and TRBJ2-5; possibly TRBD1 or TRBD2 for D (5 bases each). Germline CDR1 reads SQVTM; CDR2 reads ANQGSEA. The CDR3 contains 13 residues. This chain's CDR3 is CSVEGPSQGTQCF. CDR3 nucleotide sequence: TGCAGCGTTGAAGGACCGAGCCAAGGGACCCAGTGCTTC.

The V call is TRBV11-1, the J call TRBJ1-1; no clear D gene. Germline-derived CDR1 and CDR2 are SGHAT and FQDESV (reference sequence). This CDR3 contains 12 residues. The CDR3: CACSTPGTAAFF. In DNA, the CDR3 is TGTGCTTGCAGCACCCCTGGCACTGCCGCTTTCTTT.

V gene TRBV14 combines with J gene TRBJ1-1; D gene unclear. The CDR3 contains 13 residues. Between the trimmed V and J ends, which lost 2 bases and 3 bases, there was a span of 7 bases. The germline V gene has CDR1 SGHDN and CDR2 FVKESK. CDR3 protein: CASSQNPDTEAFF. The CDR3, as DNA: TGTGCCAGCAGCCAAAATCCGGACACTGAAGCTTTCTTT.

This clonotype was seen more than once but under ten times. The chain recombines TRBV10-2 with TRBJ2-2, with D uncertain. The germline V gene encodes CDR1 WSHSY and CDR2 SAAADI. The CDR3 runs 14 residues. Trimming removed 8 bases at V and 0 bases at J, with 10 bases between. CDR3 sequence: CASLSEANTGELFF. In nucleotides, the CDR3 is TGCGCCAGCCTCTCGGAAGCGAACACCGGGGAGCTGTTTTTT.

With respect to this clonotype: A read error may explain this, as a much larger clone is one base away. The chain links TRBV6-5 to TRBJ2-5; D is possibly TRBD1 (5 bases). CDR1 MNHEY and CDR2 SVGAGI come from the germline V gene. Trimming stripped 5 bases from V and 5 bases from J, with 15 bases between. There are 14 residues in the CDR3. The DNA of the CDR3 is TGTGCCAGCAGTGTGACTTGTGACAGCGAGACCCAGTACTTC. It specifies CASSVTCDSETQYF.

At least ten counts were recorded for this clonotype. This rearrangement joins TRBV12-3 or TRBV12-4 to TRBJ2-3; D not certain. With 3 bases removed from V and 5 bases from J, the gap between germline ends came to 3 bases. The CDR3 loop spans 11 amino acids. CDR3 residues: CASSFQDTQYF. The CDR3 bases are TGTGCCAGCAGTTTCCAAGATACGCAGTATTTT.

The sample holds a few counts of this clonotype. This may stem from a read error, because a much larger clone lies one nucleotide away. This sequence joins TRBV6-2 or TRBV6-3 and TRBJ2-7; the match to TRBD2 covers 9 bases. Germline values: CDR1 MNHEY, CDR2 SVGEGT. This CDR3 spans 15 amino acids. CDR3 sequence (DNA): TGTGTCAGCAGCAGTAGCGGGAGCAGAACCTACGAGCAGTACTTC. Its protein is CVSSSSGSRTYEQYF.

The chain's CDR3 is CASSPEGRETQYF. CDR3 nucleotides: TGTGCCAGCAGTCCAGAGGGGAGGGAGACCCAGTACTTC. The rearrangement joins TRBV28 to TRBJ2-5; D is possibly TRBD2 (6 bases). The CDR3 contains 13 residues. Trimming took 5 bases from V and 5 from J, leaving 12 bases between them. Germline lookup yields CDR1 MDHEN and CDR2 SYDVKM.

The chain couples TRBV4-3 to TRBJ2-2; 9 nucleotides match TRBD2. J was trimmed by 10 bases and V by 4 bases; bases with no gene match: 22. CDR1 is LGHNA, CDR2 YSLEER, per germline. This CDR3 is built from 19 residues. The CDR3 loop is CASSLRPRTSVCGAQELFF. The DNA for the CDR3 is TGCGCCAGCAGCCTTCGACCGAGGACTAGCGTGTGTGGGGCCCAGGAGCTGTTTTTT.

Many counts were recorded for this clonotype. V is TRBV6-5 and J is TRBJ2-1, with D uncertain. CDR1 and CDR2 from the germline V gene are MNHEY and SVGAGI. This CDR3 has 12 amino acids. V shed 6 bases and J shed 9 bases, with 12 bases lying between them. DNA of the CDR3: TGTGCCAGCAGAGTAGGGTCGGGTGAGCAGTTCTTC. This codes for CASRVGSGEQFF.